The following is a TCR beta chain sequence with its context. Seattle enrolled patients during active infection and tracked them longitudinally. Original processing methods: From reference gene primer amplification, estimates of nucleated cell counts were derived. Measured with immunoSEQ multiplex PCR; TCRdb has only the in-frame clones, and not every one. V and J calls plus clone size are reproduced from that table; the DNA served to infer D and trimming. Among over 70,000 clones listed, around 91% were seen once. This sample is drawn from a study of blood T cell repertoires in COVID-19. Study-level information: Spain, Italy and the United States supplied samples that represented acute and convalescent COVID-19.

This receptor was identified in a man younger than 30 with COVID-19, enrolled during active disease. Sequencing was carried out using peripheral blood.

CDR3 protein: CATIRDLGPNEQFF. The CDR3 region has the DNA TGTGCCACCATTCGGGATCTAGGCCCCAATGAGCAGTTCTTC. J is TRBJ2-1 and V is TRBV6-4, with D possibly matching TRBD2 (5 bases). The CDR3 loop spans 14 amino acids. Germline lookup yields CDR1 MRHNA and CDR2 SNTAGT. Trimming pared 10 bases from V and 6 bases from J, leaving 19 bases between.